This T cell receptor (beta chain) was sequenced for a study of response to subunit inactivated influenza vaccine. Study outcomes and limitations: There was a suggestion from the authors that each seasonal influenza vaccination recruits few new T cells.

TCRdb reanalysed the RT-PCR reads using MiXCR and keeps one entry per CDR3 protein. The data hold over 150,000 distinct CDR3 sequences, with around 9.2% observed a single time. Regarding this clonotype: What it binds is unknown.

This CDR3 spans 14 amino acids. Germline-derived CDR1 and CDR2 are DFQATT and SNEGSKA (reference sequence). V shed 6 bases and J shed 5 bases, with 14 bases lying between them. The sequenced sample was non-naive T cells sorted from PBMCs, obtained on the day of vaccination. V gene TRBV20-1 combines with J gene TRBJ1-6; no clear D gene. This receptor was obtained from a man aged 50-59 years who received an inactivated influenza vaccine. The CDR3 loop reads CSAEGGENNSPLHF. The CDR3 region has the DNA TGCAGTGCCGAGGGCGGGGAAAATAATTCACCCCTCCACTTT.